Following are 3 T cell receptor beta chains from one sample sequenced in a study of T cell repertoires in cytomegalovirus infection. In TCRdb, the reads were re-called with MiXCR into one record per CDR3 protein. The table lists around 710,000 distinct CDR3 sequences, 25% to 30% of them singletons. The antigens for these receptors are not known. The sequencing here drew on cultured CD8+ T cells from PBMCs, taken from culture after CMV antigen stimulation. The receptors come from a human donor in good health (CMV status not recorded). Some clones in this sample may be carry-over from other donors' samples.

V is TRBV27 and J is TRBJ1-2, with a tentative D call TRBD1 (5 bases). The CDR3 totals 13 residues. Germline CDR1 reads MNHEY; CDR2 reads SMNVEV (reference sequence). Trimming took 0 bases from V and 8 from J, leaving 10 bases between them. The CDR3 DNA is TGTGCCAGCAGTTTATCGCCCGGGGACGGCTACACCTTC. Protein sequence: CASSLSPGDGYTF.

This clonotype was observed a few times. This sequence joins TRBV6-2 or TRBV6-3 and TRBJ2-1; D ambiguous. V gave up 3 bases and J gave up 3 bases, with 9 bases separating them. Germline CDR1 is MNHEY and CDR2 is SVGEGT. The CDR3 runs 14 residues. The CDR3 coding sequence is TGTGCCAGCAGTTATATCACCCTCTACAATGAGCAGTTCTTC. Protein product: CASSYITLYNEQFF.

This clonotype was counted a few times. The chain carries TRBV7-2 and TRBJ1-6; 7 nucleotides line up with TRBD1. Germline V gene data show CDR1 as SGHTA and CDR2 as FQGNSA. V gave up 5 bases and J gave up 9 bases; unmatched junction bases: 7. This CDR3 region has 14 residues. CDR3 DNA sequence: TGTGCCAGCAGCGCTGGGACAGCCACTTCACCCCTCCACTTT. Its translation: CASSAGTATSPLHF.